The clone carrying this T cell receptor (beta chain) was seen a handful of times. What it recognizes is unknown. Documented treatment: oral pan-JAK inhibitor, 5-10 mg twice daily. The sample originates from a study of CD8+ T cells in alopecia areata. Study-level findings and limits: Relative to normal scalp, lesional scalp, especially alopecia totalis/universalis, showed higher clonality.

Per germline, CDR1 SGHTA and CDR2 FQGNSA. The CDR3 runs 14 residues. J lost 2 bases, V lost 5 bases, and 3 bases had no gene match. RNA was isolated and reverse transcribed to cDNA, the sequencing template. The table came from immunoSEQ multiplex PCR; TCRdb's copy has only in-frame clones and leaves some out. Of 150,000 to 200,000 clones listed, 60% to 70% are singletons. The material sequenced was CD4+ T cells sorted from blood, taken at week 4, from a patient treated with tofacitinib. The chain uses TRBV7-2 and TRBJ1-5, with 7 bases that match TRBD1. This TCR derives from a human donor with alopecia areata. CDR3 in DNA: TGTGCCAGCAGCCCCACAGGGGGCAATCAGCCCCAGCATTTT. Translating it yields CASSPTGGNQPQHF.